A single sample gave rise to the 22 T cell receptor beta chains below, sequenced in a study of graft-versus-host responses after intestinal transplantation. These receptors are not linked to any known antigen. Only in-frame clones appear in the TCRdb table, and some are missing; sequencing was by immunoSEQ multiplex PCR. The sample consists of more than 65,000 clones, 90% to 95% of them appearing once. Sample: unstimulated CD8+ T cells sorted from spleen or lymph node cells, taken before intestinal transplant. These receptors all come from a human donor who received an intestinal transplant.

The CDR3 sequence: CASSIGGSYGYTF. Written as DNA, the CDR3 is TGTGCCAGTAGTATAGGAGGCAGCTATGGCTACACCTTC. The genes are TRBV19 and TRBJ1-2; D ambiguous. CDR3 size: 13 residues. Germline assignment: CDR1 LNHDA and CDR2 SQIVND (reference sequence). With 1 base removed from V and 4 bases from J, the gap between germline ends came to 7 bases.

The sample holds one count of this clone. The rearrangement uses TRBV15 and TRBJ2-1; 11 bases map to TRBD2. The CDR3 contains 17 residues. In germline, CDR1 is LNHNV, CDR2 YYDKDF (reference sequence). V trimming: 5 bases; J trimming: 8 bases; junction bases outside the gene matches: 14. The CDR3 DNA is TGTGCCACCAGCTATACTCTAGCGGGAGGTCCCTTCGATGAGCAGTTCTTC. Its protein is CATSYTLAGGPFDEQFF.

This clone was detected only once. This sequence joins TRBV11-3 and TRBJ2-7; 7 nucleotides line up with TRBD2. The germline gives CDR1 SGHNT, CDR2 YENEEA. The CDR3 has 13 residues. Unmatched junction bases numbered 0, after V lost 1 base and J lost 3 bases. CDR3 coding DNA: TGTGCCAGCAGCTTAGGGGGGGGCTACGAGCAGTACTTC. Protein: CASSLGGGYEQYF.

The rearrangement joins TRBV4-1 to TRBJ2-7, with D unresolved. The CDR3 has 15 amino acids. Looked up from germline, CDR1 is MGHRA and CDR2 is YSYEKL. V was cut by 0 bases and J by 3 bases, with 12 bases left in between. Here the CDR3 DNA reads TGCGCCAGCAGCCAAGAGACGGTTGTAGGCTACGAGCAGTACTTC. Translating it yields CASSQETVVGYEQYF.

This clone has just a few counts. The chain links TRBV5-6 to TRBJ1-1; 7 bases are shared with TRBD1. Per germline, CDR1 SGHDT and CDR2 YYEEEE. This CDR3 spans 12 amino acids. V shed 1 base and J 11 bases; nucleotides not matched to a gene: 5. This CDR3 is CASSLMQGDAFF. The CDR3 DNA follows: TGTGCCAGCAGCTTGATGCAGGGGGACGCTTTCTTT.

CDR3: CASRDRTYYEQYF. DNA of the CDR3: TGTGCCAGTCGGGACAGGACTTACTACGAGCAGTACTTC. The rearrangement links TRBV28 to TRBJ2-7; 8 positions agree with TRBD1. The V gene end was trimmed by 9 bases and the J gene end by 3 bases; junction bases not matched to a gene: 7. The CDR3 runs 13 residues. Germline loops: CDR1 MDHEN, CDR2 SYDVKM.

The rearrangement links TRBV7-4 to TRBJ1-1, with TRBD1 matching 12 bases. CDR3 length: 21 residues. V dropped 2 bases and J dropped 1; count of bases not matched to a gene: 17. The V gene's germline CDR1 is SGHVT and CDR2 SQSDAQ. The CDR3 sequence is CASSLKLGDRGRGKENTEAFF. CDR3 coding DNA: TGTGCCAGCAGCTTAAAGCTAGGGGACAGGGGGCGCGGGAAGGAGAACACTGAAGCTTTCTTT.

This clone occurred once. V usage is TRBV4-2 and J usage is TRBJ1-2; D unclear. Germline V gene lookup returns CDR1 LGHNA and CDR2 YNFKEQ. CDR3 length equals 13 residues. The V end was cut by 5 bases, the J end by 5 bases, with 12 bases between. The CDR3 coding sequence is TGTGCCAGCAGCTTGGAAGAGGGTTATGGCTACACCTTC. Amino acids: CASSLEEGYGYTF.

DNA of the CDR3: TGTGCCAGCAGCTTAATGACACTTTACTACGAGCAGTACTTC. Residues: CASSLMTLYYEQYF. This chain joins TRBV7-2 and TRBJ2-7; D gene uncertain. This CDR3 is 14 amino acids long. Germline V lookup: CDR1 SGHTA, CDR2 FQGNSA. The V and J ends lost 2 bases and 3 bases respectively, with 11 bases between them.

V gene TRBV7-3 combines with J gene TRBJ2-1; tentatively, D is TRBD1 (6 bases). The CDR3 sequence is 15 residues long. CDR1 and CDR2 from the germline V gene are SGHTA and FQGTGA. V was cut by 3 bases and J by 5 bases, with 14 bases left in between. CDR3 bases: TGTGCCAGCAGCTTCCCCAGGGCAGGGGACAATGAGCAGTTCTTC. It encodes CASSFPRAGDNEQFF.

The chain couples TRBV2 to TRBJ2-2; D ambiguous. CDR1 is SNHLY, CDR2 FYNNEI, per germline. The CDR3 contains 15 residues. V lost 5 bases, J lost 4 bases, and 14 bases lay in between. This chain's CDR3 is CASSQEYIPTGELFF. CDR3 bases: TGTGCCAGCAGTCAGGAGTACATACCCACCGGGGAGCTGTTTTTT.

This clone was recorded once. An end of the junction does not agree with germline; a read error may underlie this. This chain uses TRBV5-1 with TRBJ2-7, with TRBD1 matching 11 bases. Germline-derived CDR1 and CDR2 are SGHRS and YFSETQ. This CDR3 contains 15 residues. CDR3 DNA: TGCGCCCGCAGTTACATCCGGGACAGGGGGGGAGAGCAGTACTTC. Its protein is CARSYIRDRGGEQYF.

The chain has TRBV7-9 and TRBJ2-5, with TRBD2 identical over 9 bases. TRBJ2-7 explains the end of the DNA better; the J call may be wrong. Per germline, CDR1 SEHNR and CDR2 FQNEAQ (reference sequence). The CDR3 loop spans 16 amino acids. The CDR3 spells CASSPQGREGNYEQYF. CDR3 sequence (DNA): TGTGCCAGCAGCCCTCAGGGGCGGGAGGGGAACTACGAGCAGTACTTC.

The chain recombines TRBV7-9 with TRBJ2-7, with a weak D call TRBD2 (5 bases). The V end was cut by 5 bases, the J end by 2 bases, with 13 bases between. CDR1 SEHNR and CDR2 FQNEAQ come from the germline V gene (reference sequence). CDR3 length: 14 amino acids. The CDR3 DNA follows: TGTGCCAGCAGCCAAGAGGGTTTCCCCTACGAGCAGTACTTC. It is translated as CASSQEGFPYEQYF.

The chain combines TRBV28 with TRBJ1-1, with unresolved D. Germline CDR1 and CDR2: MDHEN and SYDVKM. The ends were cut back, 1 base at V and 2 bases at J, with 5 bases in the middle. The CDR3 totals 13 residues. CDR3 residues: CASSLSVNTEAFF. For the CDR3, the DNA is TGTGCCAGCAGTTTATCGGTCAACACTGAAGCTTTCTTT.

The gene calls are TRBV5-1 and TRBJ2-1; perhaps D is TRBD1 or TRBD2 (6 bases each). Trimming left V 5 bases short and J 3 bases short, with 12 bases between. In germline, CDR1 is SGHRS, CDR2 YFSETQ. This CDR3 is built from 14 residues. The CDR3 nucleotides are TGCGCCAGCAGGCAAGGAGGGGGCTACAATGAGCAGTTCTTC. Translated, it gives CASRQGGGYNEQFF.

V and J are TRBV11-2 and TRBJ2-2, with D unclear. Trimming removed 4 bases from V and 3 bases from J, with 12 bases in between. The CDR3 has 15 amino acids. Germline CDR1 is SGHAT and CDR2 is FQNNGV. CDR3 nucleotides: TGTGCCAGCAGCTCAGATGGGGTGTACACCGGGGAGCTGTTTTTT. Residues: CASSSDGVYTGELFF.

This clone was found a few times. The gene calls are TRBV5-6 and TRBJ2-7; D tentatively reads TRBD1 or TRBD2 (5 bases each). Germline values: CDR1 SGHDT, CDR2 YYEEEE. The CDR3 is made up of 13 amino acids. V lost 2 bases and J lost 2, with 8 bases in between. In DNA, the CDR3 is TGTGCCAGCAGCTTTGGGGACCCCTACGAGCAGTACTTC. As protein: CASSFGDPYEQYF.

The chain combines TRBV14 with TRBJ2-7; tentatively, D is TRBD1 (6 bases). This CDR3 has 13 amino acids. Trimming took 2 bases from V and 3 from J, leaving 8 bases between them. Germline loops: CDR1 SGHDN, CDR2 FVKESK. CDR3 bases: TGTGCCAGCAGCCAAACAGGGATCTACGAGCAGTACTTC. Translated, it gives CASSQTGIYEQYF.

The genes are TRBV27 and TRBJ2-7, with D perhaps TRBD1 (5 bases). CDR1 MNHEY and CDR2 SMNVEV come from the germline V gene (reference sequence). Trimming stripped 4 bases from V and 3 bases from J, with 7 bases between. The CDR3 totals 12 residues. The CDR3 DNA sequence: TGTGCCAGCAGTTACCAGGGCTACGAGCAGTACTTC. Protein: CASSYQGYEQYF.

The gene calls are TRBV7-8 and TRBJ1-1, with TRBD1 identical over 7 bases. The V gene end was trimmed by 4 bases and the J gene end by 1 base; junction bases not matched to a gene: 6. The CDR3 runs 15 residues. The V gene's germline CDR1 is SGHVS and CDR2 FQNEAQ. The CDR3 DNA follows: TGTGCCAGCAGCTACGGGGACAGTGGGAACACTGAAGCTTTCTTT. Translating gives CASSYGDSGNTEAFF.

This chain links TRBV4-1 with TRBJ1-3; a possible D gene is TRBD1 (5 bases). Trimming cost V 2 bases and J 2 bases, with 13 bases left between them. The CDR3 runs to 16 residues. Per the germline V gene, CDR1 is MGHRA and CDR2 is YSYEKL. Here the CDR3 DNA reads TGCGCCAGCAGCCAAACTCCCGACAGAGCTGGAAACACCATATATTTT. Translating it yields CASSQTPDRAGNTIYF.